This passage covers 18 T cell receptor beta chains from one sample sequenced in a study of cytomegalovirus exposure and HLA in healthy donors. Clones were read by immunoSEQ multiplex PCR, and TCRdb kept only the in-frame ones, dropping some. The sample lists 65,000 or so clones, about 94% occurring once. The sample consisted of PBMCs. The receptors derive from a man aged 18 to 30 in good health and CMV-seropositive.

The rearrangement joins TRBV2 to TRBJ2-7; D possibly corresponds to TRBD2 (6 bases). CDR1 SNHLY and CDR2 FYNNEI come from the germline V gene. The V end lost 0 bases, the J end lost 2 bases, and 14 bases lay between the germline ends. The CDR3 is made up of 16 amino acids. CDR3 in amino acids: CASSEALAGRPYEQYF. DNA for the CDR3: TGTGCCAGCAGTGAAGCGCTGGCGGGGCGACCCTACGAGCAGTACTTC.

The chain joins TRBV7-6 to TRBJ2-5; perhaps TRBD1 as D (5 bases). CDR3 length: 13 residues. The germline V gene encodes CDR1 SGHVS and CDR2 FNYEAQ. V was clipped by 5 bases and J by 0 bases, with 7 bases between them. The CDR3 protein is CASSTRDQETQYF. The CDR3 region has the DNA TGTGCCAGCAGCACCAGGGACCAAGAGACCCAGTACTTC. The full variable domain, in which reference TRBV7-6 and TRBJ2-5 provide the parts outside the CDR3, is GAGVSQSPRYKVTKRGQDVALRCDPISGHVSLYWYRQALGQGPEFLTYFNYEAQQDKSGLPNDRFSAERPEGSISTLTIQRTEQRDSAMYRCASSTRDQETQYFGPGTRLLVL.

The table lists this clone with a count of one. The chain recombines TRBV11-2 with TRBJ1-1; D is uncertain. The germline CDR1 and CDR2 sequences are SGHAT and FQNNGV. V shed 0 bases and J shed 5 bases, with 7 bases lying between them. The CDR3 runs to 13 residues. Here the CDR3 DNA reads TGTGCCAGCAGCTTAGAGTTAGCGACTGAAGCTTTCTTT. It yields the protein CASSLELATEAFF. The full variable domain, completed using reference TRBV11-2 and TRBJ1-1, is EAGVAQSPRYKIIEKRQSVAFWCNPISGHATLYWYQQILGQGPKLLIQFQNNGVVDDSQLPKDRFSAERLKGVDSTLKIQPAKLEDSAVYLCASSLELATEAFFGQGTRLTVV.

The chain combines TRBV5-5 with TRBJ2-7; 8 bases agree with TRBD2. Germline CDR1 reads SGHKS; CDR2 reads YYEKEE (reference sequence). J was trimmed by 2 bases and V by 4 bases; bases with no gene match: 11. The CDR3 sequence is 16 residues long. The CDR3 DNA is TGTGCCAGCAGCCTTACGTCGGGAGGGATCCCCTACGAGCAGTACTTC. Its translation: CASSLTSGGIPYEQYF.

V usage is TRBV5-4 and J usage is TRBJ2-2, with a tentative D call TRBD1 (6 bases). CDR3 length equals 16 residues. The V gene lost 6 bases and the J gene lost 0 bases, with 15 bases spanning the gap. From germline, CDR1 is SGHNT and CDR2 YYREEE (reference sequence). DNA for the CDR3: TGTGCCAGCAAACCGGGTGGGGGCGCGAACACCGGGGAGCTGTTTTTT. Protein: CASKPGGGANTGELFF.

The CDR3 bases are TGTGCCAGCAGTGACACTACTAGCACCAATGAGCAGTTCTTC. Protein product: CASSDTTSTNEQFF. The genes are TRBV6-4 and TRBJ2-1, with D possibly being TRBD2 (6 bases). The germline V gene has CDR1 MRHNA and CDR2 SNTAGT. The CDR3 has 14 amino acids. V lost 2 bases and J lost 6, with 11 bases in between.

The CDR3 here is CASSQDNFGGEGYNTQYF. The CDR3 DNA follows: TGCGCCAGCAGCCAAGATAACTTCGGGGGGGAGGGTTACAATACGCAGTATTTT. This rearrangement joins TRBV4-1 to TRBJ2-3; 8 bases are shared with TRBD2. V gave up 0 bases and J gave up 7 bases; unmatched junction bases: 15. CDR3 size: 18 residues. CDR1 and CDR2 (germline): MGHRA, YSYEKL.

The CDR3 DNA reads TGCGCCAGCAGCCAAGAAGGGGGAACCTACGAGCAGTACTTC. As protein: CASSQEGGTYEQYF. The genes are TRBV4-1 and TRBJ2-7, with D perhaps TRBD1 (6 bases). The CDR3 is made up of 14 amino acids. Trimming took 0 bases from V and 2 from J, leaving 8 bases between them. CDR1 is MGHRA, CDR2 YSYEKL, per germline.

The J gene is TRBJ2-4, the V gene TRBV6-5; unclear D gene. Between the trimmed V and J ends, which lost 0 bases and 0 bases, there was a span of 6 bases. The germline CDR1 and CDR2 sequences are MNHEY and SVGAGI. The CDR3 extends over 15 amino acids. The CDR3 bases are TGTGCCAGCAGTTACTCGCGTTTAGCCAAAAACATTCAGTACTTC. This gives the protein CASSYSRLAKNIQYF.

V is TRBV7-9 and J is TRBJ1-1; D unclear. Germline-derived CDR1 and CDR2 are SEHNR and FQNEAQ (reference sequence). The length of the CDR3 is 14 residues. V was shortened by 6 bases and J by 5 bases, with 16 bases between the two germline ends. In DNA, the CDR3 is TGTGCCAGCAGATCAGAGGGTTCGAGAACTGAAGCTTTCTTT. It codes for CASRSEGSRTEAFF.

This clone has a single count. The chain employs TRBV6-5 and TRBJ1-1; D is unclear. Germline lookup yields CDR1 MNHEY and CDR2 SVGAGI. This CDR3 contains 13 residues. V shed 6 bases and J shed 3 bases, with 11 bases lying between them. The CDR3 sequence: CASRQTYYTEAFF. CDR3 in DNA: TGTGCCAGCAGACAGACCTATTACACTGAAGCTTTCTTT.

V gene TRBV4-3 combines with J gene TRBJ2-5, with D maybe TRBD2 (6 bases). The CDR3 has 19 residues. The germline gives CDR1 LGHNA, CDR2 YSLEER. V was trimmed by 0 bases and J by 4 bases, leaving 24 bases between them. The CDR3 DNA is TGCGCCAGCAGCCAAGATTTAGGTCTAGCGTCCCCCTGGCGAGAGACCCAGTACTTC. It specifies CASSQDLGLASPWRETQYF.

This clone was counted a single time. V gene TRBV2 combines with J gene TRBJ2-3, with 12 nucleotides matching TRBD2. In germline, CDR1 is SNHLY, CDR2 FYNNEI. The junction had 7 bases not matched to a gene; V was cut back by 6 bases and J by 3 bases. The CDR3 contains 16 residues. The CDR3 spells CASRWTSGMETDTQYF. In nucleotides, the CDR3 is TGTGCCAGCAGGTGGACTAGCGGGATGGAGACAGATACGCAGTATTTT.

The rearrangement links TRBV2 to TRBJ2-1; weak D call: TRBD1 (7 bases). Trimming took 4 bases from V and 8 from J, leaving 18 bases between them. Germline CDR1 reads SNHLY; CDR2 reads FYNNEI. This CDR3 is 15 amino acids long. The CDR3 loop reads CASSVMAGGSYEQFF. The CDR3, as DNA: TGTGCCAGCAGTGTGATGGCAGGGGGGAGCTATGAGCAGTTCTTC. The full variable domain, rest sourced from reference TRBV2 and TRBJ2-1, is EPEVTQTPSHQVTQMGQEVILRCVPISNHLYFYWYRQILGQKVEFLVSFYNNEISEKSEIFDDQFSVERPDGSNFTLKIRSTKLEDSAMYFCASSVMAGGSYEQFFGPGTRLTVL.

The V gene is TRBV7-8, the J gene TRBJ1-3; 7 bases match TRBD1. The CDR3 contains 11 residues. Unmatched junction bases numbered 1, after V lost 5 bases and J lost 9 bases. Looked up from germline, CDR1 is SGHVS and CDR2 is FQNEAQ. The CDR3: CASSPGGTIYF. The CDR3 region has the DNA TGTGCCAGCAGCCCAGGGGGCACCATATATTTT.

This chain links TRBV7-8 with TRBJ2-5; D call uncertain. This CDR3 contains 14 residues. CDR1 and CDR2 (germline): SGHVS, FQNEAQ. The V and J ends lost 5 bases and 4 bases respectively, with 14 bases between them. Here the CDR3 DNA reads TGTGCCAGCAGCCCCACCGGAGCCGCAGAGACCCAGTACTTC. Its protein product is CASSPTGAAETQYF.

This clone was seen a few times. The gene calls are TRBV25-1 and TRBJ2-7; D possibly corresponds to TRBD2 (6 bases). The CDR3 consists of 15 residues. Germline V CDR1 and CDR2: MGHDK, SYGVNS. V gave up 2 bases and J gave up 2 bases, with 13 bases separating them. This chain's CDR3 is CASSEPGAGTYEQYF. In DNA, the CDR3 is TGTGCCAGCAGTGAACCCGGGGCGGGGACCTACGAGCAGTACTTC.

This sequence joins TRBV7-2 and TRBJ2-7; TRBD2 agrees at 7 bases. V gave up 3 bases and J gave up 10 bases; unmatched junction bases: 6. Germline V lookup: CDR1 SGHTA, CDR2 FQGNSA. This CDR3 comprises 12 residues. The CDR3, as DNA: TGTGCCAGCAGCTTCGCGGGAGTTGAACAGTACTTC. As protein: CASSFAGVEQYF.